This TCR beta chain was obtained from a study of cytomegalovirus exposure and HLA in healthy donors. Broader study findings: In a later analysis, at a false discovery rate of 0.05, roughly 17,000 TCR beta sequences matched HLA alleles.

The primer mix had 60 Vbeta and 13 Jbeta primers. Produced via immunoSEQ multiplex PCR; TCRdb's table is partial and in-frame only. The data hold approximately 200,000 clones, with 75% to 85% observed a single time. Of note for this clone: Its antigen is unidentified.

Germline V lookup: CDR1 SGDLS, CDR2 YYNGEE. The CDR3 loop spans 17 amino acids. Trimming removed 3 bases from V and 2 bases from J, with 20 bases in between. The clonotype was recovered from a girl aged 10 to 17 in good health and CMV-seropositive. This rearrangement joins TRBV9 to TRBJ1-1, with a possible D match to TRBD1 (5 bases). Sequenced: PBMCs. This chain's CDR3 is CASSAESRAWGNTEAFF. Here the CDR3 DNA reads TGTGCCAGCAGCGCCGAGTCCAGGGCTTGGGGTAACACTGAAGCTTTCTTT.